These T cell receptor beta chains were read from a single sample in a study of T cell responses to AZD1222 COVID-19 vaccine. Assay used: immunoSEQ multiplex PCR; TCRdb lists only in-frame clones, some missing. The table shows over 130,000 clones, with roughly 92% occurring only once. The source was peripheral blood, collected 28 days after the second AZD1222 dose. The receptors originated from an adult who received the AZD1222 COVID-19 vaccine. The CDR3 runs from the conserved cysteine through the conserved F or W. D genes are given only for firm matches. Expanded clones get a size class; other rows say once, few or many, or leave the size out.

V gene: TRBV15
D gene: -
J gene: TRBJ2-1
clone size: -
CDR3 DNA: TGTGCCACCAGCAGAGATAGGGGTGTCTACAATGAGCAGTTCTTC
CDR3 protein: CATSRDRGVYNEQFF

V gene: TRBV7-9
D gene: TRBD1
J gene: TRBJ2-7
clone size: -
CDR3 DNA: TGTGCCAGCAGCCTAGGGACAGGGACGGGGGAGCAGTACTTC
CDR3 protein: CASSLGTGTGEQYF

V gene: TRBV28
D gene: -
J gene: TRBJ1-6
clone size: -
CDR3 DNA: TGTGCCAGCACGGGTCTCGTAACGACCCTCCACTTT
CDR3 protein: CASTGLVTTLHF

V gene: TRBV4-1
D gene: -
J gene: TRBJ1-6
clone size: -
CDR3 DNA: TGCGCCAGCGGTGTAGAGCCGATTGGTTCACCCCTCCACTTT
CDR3 protein: CASGVEPIGSPLHF

V gene: TRBV19
D gene: -
J gene: TRBJ1-5
clone size: -
CDR3 DNA: TGTGCCAGTAGTATTCCGGACGCGGATCAGCCCCAGCATTTT
CDR3 protein: CASSIPDADQPQHF

V gene: TRBV7-2
D gene: -
J gene: TRBJ2-2
clone size: -
CDR3 DNA: TGTGCCAGCAGCTTATTTCAGGGGGAGCTGTTTTTT
CDR3 protein: CASSLFQGELFF

V gene: TRBV7-9
D gene: -
J gene: TRBJ2-1
clone size: -
CDR3 DNA: TGTGCCAGCAGCCGGGGGATCACCTACAATGAGCAGTTCTTC
CDR3 protein: CASSRGITYNEQFF

V gene: TRBV19
D gene: TRBD1
J gene: TRBJ1-1
clone size: once
CDR3 DNA: TGTGCCAGTAGTGATCGACAGGGGCCCTACACTGAAGCTTTCTTT
CDR3 protein: CASSDRQGPYTEAFF

V gene: TRBV13
D gene: -
J gene: TRBJ1-4
clone size: -
CDR3 DNA: TGTGCCAGCAGCTTGAGGAATGAAAAACTGTTTTTT
CDR3 protein: CASSLRNEKLFF

V gene: TRBV6-5
D gene: -
J gene: TRBJ2-3
clone size: -
CDR3 DNA: TGTGCCAGCTTTGAGGAGCGTACGCAGTATTTT
CDR3 protein: CASFEERTQYF

V gene: TRBV7-2
D gene: -
J gene: TRBJ2-1
clone size: -
CDR3 DNA: TGTGCCAGCAGTTCGATGGGCCCAGGACGATACAATGAGCAGTTCTTC
CDR3 protein: CASSSMGPGRYNEQFF

V gene: TRBV28
D gene: -
J gene: TRBJ1-4
clone size: -
CDR3 DNA: TGTGCCAGCAGGACGGACGGAAAGTCTGCAACTAATGAAAAACTGTTTTTT
CDR3 protein: CASRTDGKSATNEKLFF

V gene: TRBV29-1
D gene: -
J gene: TRBJ1-5
clone size: -
CDR3 DNA: TGCAGCGTTGCCCCGGGTAGCAATCAGCCCCAGCATTTT
CDR3 protein: CSVAPGSNQPQHF

V gene: TRBV7-2
D gene: -
J gene: TRBJ1-2
clone size: -
CDR3 DNA: TGTGCCAGCAGCCCCCGCGGAGGGGGTAACTATGGCTACACCTTC
CDR3 protein: CASSPRGGGNYGYTF

V gene: TRBV4-1
D gene: -
J gene: TRBJ1-5
clone size: -
CDR3 DNA: TGCGCCAGCAGCCAAGATTCCGGGGGCAATCAGCCCCAGCATTTT
CDR3 protein: CASSQDSGGNQPQHF

V gene: TRBV6-6
D gene: -
J gene: TRBJ2-7
clone size: -
CDR3 DNA: TGTGCCAGCAGTCCATCAACCGACTCCTGGGCGTACTTC
CDR3 protein: CASSPSTDSWAYF

V gene: TRBV7-9
D gene: TRBD2
J gene: TRBJ2-2
clone size: -
CDR3 DNA: TGTGCCAGCAGCTTAGCTCGCGGCGGGAGAAACACCGGGGAGCTGTTTTTT
CDR3 protein: CASSLARGGRNTGELFF

V gene: TRBV7-9
D gene: TRBD1
J gene: TRBJ2-4
clone size: once
CDR3 DNA: TGTGCCAGCAGCCCGAGACAGGGGGACATTCAGTACTTC
CDR3 protein: CASSPRQGDIQYF

V gene: TRBV15
D gene: TRBD1
J gene: TRBJ1-2
clone size: -
CDR3 DNA: TGTGCCACCAGCAAGGACAGGGAGGAGTGGTACGGCTACACCTTC
CDR3 protein: CATSKDREEWYGYTF

V gene: TRBV7-8
D gene: -
J gene: TRBJ1-5
clone size: -
CDR3 DNA: TGTGCCAGCAGCCGCAGGGGACCCTGGCAGCCCCAGCATTTT
CDR3 protein: CASSRRGPWQPQHF

V gene: TRBV28
D gene: -
J gene: TRBJ2-1
clone size: -
CDR3 DNA: TGTGCCAGCAGTTTGCCCTCGACAGGCCTCAATGAGCAGTTCTTC
CDR3 protein: CASSLPSTGLNEQFF

V gene: TRBV5-6
D gene: -
J gene: TRBJ1-1
clone size: -
CDR3 DNA: TGTGCCAGCAGCTTGATCGAAGAAGCTTTCTTT
CDR3 protein: CASSLIEEAFF

V gene: TRBV7-9
D gene: -
J gene: TRBJ2-5
clone size: -
CDR3 DNA: TGTGCCAGCAGCTTCCAGGGTGGCGAAGAGACCCAGTACTTC
CDR3 protein: CASSFQGGEETQYF

V gene: TRBV15
D gene: -
J gene: TRBJ2-1
clone size: -
CDR3 DNA: TGTGCCACCAGCAAGGGGGGATACAATGAGCAGTTCTTC
CDR3 protein: CATSKGGYNEQFF

V gene: TRBV7-6
D gene: -
J gene: TRBJ1-2
clone size: -
CDR3 DNA: TGTGCCAGCAGCCCCAACCAGGGTGGGAGTGGCTACACCTTC
CDR3 protein: CASSPNQGGSGYTF

V gene: TRBV2
D gene: -
J gene: TRBJ2-7
clone size: -
CDR3 DNA: TGTGCCACTGAGACCGACTCCTACGAGCAGTACTTC
CDR3 protein: CATETDSYEQYF

V gene: TRBV27
D gene: -
J gene: TRBJ2-3
clone size: once
CDR3 DNA: TGTGCCACCTCCTTCGCGGCTACGCAGTATTTT
CDR3 protein: CATSFAATQYF

V gene: TRBV27
D gene: -
J gene: TRBJ1-4
clone size: -
CDR3 DNA: TGTGCCAGCAGTTCCCGGGTAACTAATGAAAAACTGTTTTTT
CDR3 protein: CASSSRVTNEKLFF

V gene: TRBV19
D gene: TRBD1
J gene: TRBJ2-7
clone size: -
CDR3 DNA: TGTGCCAGTAGCCCGACAGGGGGAGCCTACGAGCAGTACTTC
CDR3 protein: CASSPTGGAYEQYF

V gene: TRBV5-4
D gene: -
J gene: TRBJ1-3
clone size: -
CDR3 DNA: TGTGCCAGCAGCTTGTACGGGGCGGGCACCATATATTTT
CDR3 protein: CASSLYGAGTIYF

V gene: TRBV4-3
D gene: -
J gene: TRBJ1-2
clone size: few
CDR3 DNA: TGCGCCAGCAGCCTAAAAATAGGAGGGGCTGGAGGCTACACCTTC
CDR3 protein: CASSLKIGGAGGYTF

V gene: TRBV5-6
D gene: -
J gene: TRBJ1-1
clone size: -
CDR3 DNA: TGTGCCAGCAGCTTACAGGTGAGGTCGGCTGAAGCTTTCTTT
CDR3 protein: CASSLQVRSAEAFF

V gene: TRBV4-2
D gene: TRBD1
J gene: TRBJ1-1
clone size: -
CDR3 DNA: TGTGCCAGCAGCCAACAGGACAGGGGCCTTCAGAACACTGAAGCTTTCTTT
CDR3 protein: CASSQQDRGLQNTEAFF

V gene: TRBV27
D gene: -
J gene: TRBJ2-3
clone size: -
CDR3 DNA: TGTGCCAGCAGTCCTCGCTATCCGGGGACCACAGATACGCAGTATTTT
CDR3 protein: CASSPRYPGTTDTQYF

V gene: TRBV3-1/TRBV3-2
D gene: -
J gene: TRBJ1-5
clone size: -
CDR3 DNA: TGTGCCAGCAGTAAGGCGGGGAAGAATCAGCCCCAGCATTTT
CDR3 protein: CASSKAGKNQPQHF

V gene: TRBV25-1
D gene: TRBD2
J gene: TRBJ2-3
clone size: -
CDR3 DNA: TGTGCCAGCAGTGGCGGGGGGACGACGCAGTATTTT
CDR3 protein: CASSGGGTTQYF

V gene: TRBV4-1
D gene: -
J gene: TRBJ2-1
clone size: -
CDR3 DNA: TGCGCCAGCAGCTTTATTAGAGATGAGCAGTTCTTC
CDR3 protein: CASSFIRDEQFF

V gene: TRBV4-1
D gene: -
J gene: TRBJ1-2
clone size: -
CDR3 DNA: TGCGCCAGCAGCCAAGAGGTTCCCGAACTCGGGGGCCCTCGTAACTATGGCTACACCTTC
CDR3 protein: CASSQEVPELGGPRNYGYTF

V gene: TRBV10-2
D gene: TRBD1
J gene: TRBJ1-2
clone size: -
CDR3 DNA: TGCGCCAGCAGTGAGTCACAGGGGGCTACGGGCTATGGCTACACCTTC
CDR3 protein: CASSESQGATGYGYTF

V gene: TRBV15
D gene: TRBD2
J gene: TRBJ2-5
clone size: once
CDR3 DNA: TGTGCCACCAGCAGAGATAGCGGGTTGGTGGAGACCCAGTACTTC
CDR3 protein: CATSRDSGLVETQYF

V gene: TRBV7-3
D gene: -
J gene: TRBJ2-7
clone size: -
CDR3 DNA: TGTGCCAGCAGCTTAACACCGGGGCCTTCGGGTGAGCAGTACTTC
CDR3 protein: CASSLTPGPSGEQYF

V gene: TRBV4-1
D gene: TRBD1
J gene: TRBJ1-2
clone size: -
CDR3 DNA: TGCGCCAGCAGCCAGGGTAGACAGGGGGCGGAATATGGCTACACCTTC
CDR3 protein: CASSQGRQGAEYGYTF

V gene: TRBV19
D gene: -
J gene: TRBJ2-7
clone size: -
CDR3 DNA: TGTGCCAGTAGTATTTCCGCGCTAGCGCCACAGTACTTC
CDR3 protein: CASSISALAPQYF

V gene: TRBV6-2/TRBV6-3
D gene: TRBD2
J gene: TRBJ2-7
clone size: -
CDR3 DNA: TGTGCCAGCAGTCGGACTAGCGGGTCGCCCTACGAGCAGTACTTC
CDR3 protein: CASSRTSGSPYEQYF

V gene: TRBV7-3
D gene: -
J gene: TRBJ2-5
clone size: once
CDR3 DNA: TGTGCCAGCAGCTTAAGCCTAGAAGAGACCCAGTACTTC
CDR3 protein: CASSLSLEETQYF